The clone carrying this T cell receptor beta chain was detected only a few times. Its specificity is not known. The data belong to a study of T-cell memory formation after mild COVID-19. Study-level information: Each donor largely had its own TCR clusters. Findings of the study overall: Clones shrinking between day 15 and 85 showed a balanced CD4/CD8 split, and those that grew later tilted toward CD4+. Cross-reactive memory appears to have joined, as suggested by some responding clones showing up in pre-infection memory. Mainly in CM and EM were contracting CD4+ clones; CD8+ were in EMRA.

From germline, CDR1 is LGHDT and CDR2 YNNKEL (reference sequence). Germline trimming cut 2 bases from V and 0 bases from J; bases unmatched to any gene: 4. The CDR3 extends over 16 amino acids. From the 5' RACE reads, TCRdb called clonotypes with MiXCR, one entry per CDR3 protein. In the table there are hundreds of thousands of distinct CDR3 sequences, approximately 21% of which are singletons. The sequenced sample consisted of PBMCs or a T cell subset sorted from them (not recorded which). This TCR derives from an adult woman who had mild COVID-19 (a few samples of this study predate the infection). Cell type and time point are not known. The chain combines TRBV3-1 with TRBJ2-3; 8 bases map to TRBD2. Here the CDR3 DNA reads TGTGCCAGCAGCCAACGGACTAGCAGCAGCACAGATACGCAGTATTTT. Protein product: CASSQRTSSSTDTQYF.